This section outlines one TCR beta chain sequence together with its context. The sample comes from a study of T cell responses to AZD1222 COVID-19 vaccine. Trimming at V came to 0 bases and at J to 5 bases, leaving 6 bases not matched to a gene. Germline CDR1 is SGHRS and CDR2 is YFSETQ. This CDR3 spans 15 amino acids. Assay used: immunoSEQ multiplex PCR; TCRdb lists only in-frame clones, some missing. The table lists 150,000 to 200,000 clones, around 88% of them singletons, with less than 0.55% in the top ten. The chain combines TRBV5-1 with TRBJ2-5, with TRBD1 matching over 8 bases. The clonotype was recovered from an adult in good health. The sequencing here drew on peripheral blood, taken on day 0 of AZD1222 vaccination. Here the CDR3 reads CASSLEQGAWETQYF. CDR3 sequence (DNA): TGCGCCAGCAGCTTGGAGCAGGGGGCGTGGGAGACCCAGTACTTC. The variable domain in full, completed from reference TRBV5-1 and TRBJ2-5, reads KAGVTQTPRYLIKTRGQQVTLSCSPISGHRSVSWYQQTPGQGLQFLFEYFSETQRNKGNFPGRFSGRQFSNSRSEMNVSTLELGDSALYLCASSLEQGAWETQYFGPGTRLLVL.